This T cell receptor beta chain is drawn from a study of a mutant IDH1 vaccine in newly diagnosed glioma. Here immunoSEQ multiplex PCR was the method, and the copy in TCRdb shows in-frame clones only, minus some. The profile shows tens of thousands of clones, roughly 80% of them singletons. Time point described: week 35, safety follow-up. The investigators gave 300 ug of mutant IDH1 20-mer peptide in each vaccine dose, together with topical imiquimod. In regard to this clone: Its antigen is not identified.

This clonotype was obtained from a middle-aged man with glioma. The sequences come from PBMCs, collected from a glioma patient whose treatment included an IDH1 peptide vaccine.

The DNA of the CDR3 is TGTGCCAGCAGCTACACTAGCGCCCATGAGCAGTTCTTC. Translated, it gives CASSYTSAHEQFF. The gene calls are TRBV27 and TRBJ2-1, with TRBD2 matching over 7 bases. Germline CDR1 is MNHEY and CDR2 is SMNVEV (reference sequence). V dropped 6 bases and J dropped 8; count of bases not matched to a gene: 7. The CDR3 extends over 13 amino acids.